By share, the clone carrying this TCR beta chain counts as medium-sized (0.01 to 0.1%). No antigen is known for it. This CDR3 has 15 residues. The V gene's germline CDR1 is SGHTA and CDR2 FQGNSA. The V end lost 2 bases, the J end lost 3 bases, and 8 bases lay between the germline ends. The sample's time point: before preoperative PTX-NDP chemotherapy. This specimen belongs to a study of esophageal squamous cell carcinoma under preoperative chemotherapy. About the research overall: Both tumor-infiltrating lymphocytes and peripheral blood T cells had their TCR repertoires profiled. The study's findings and limits: Peripheral T cells showed a significant TCR diversity increase after chemotherapy, unlike tumor-infiltrating lymphocytes. After treatment, tumor-infiltrating lymphocytes apparently came partly from blood T cells. Paclitaxel-nedaplatin therapy caused immediate, substantial clonotype frequency changes.

One entry per CDR3 protein results from TCRdb running MiXCR on the PCR reads. The sample holds roughly 30,000 distinct CDR3 sequences, roughly 52% seen once. This TCR was recovered from a human donor with esophageal squamous cell carcinoma. The donor label of this sample is uncertain. The V and J genes are TRBV7-2 and TRBJ2-6; D gene uncertain. The specimen was collected from a patient given preoperative chemotherapy. CDR3 protein: CASSLSEGGANVLTF. CDR3 nucleotide sequence: TGTGCCAGCAGCTTATCTGAAGGTGGGGCCAACGTCCTGACTTTC.